Below are 3 T cell receptor beta chains sequenced from a single sample in a study of cytomegalovirus exposure and HLA in healthy donors. The PCR employed 60 Vbeta primers together with 13 Jbeta primers. The data were produced by immunoSEQ multiplex PCR, yet TCRdb's version contains in-frame clones alone and is incomplete. The sample includes 200,000 or so clones, roughly 80% seen only once; the top ten take around 0.26%. The specimen was PBMCs. All receptors derive from a boy aged 5-17 years in good health and CMV-seronegative.

This clone was counted only a few times. The CDR3 here is CASSQEASLEQYF. In DNA form, the CDR3 reads TGCGCCAGCAGCCAAGAAGCCTCGCTCGAGCAGTACTTC. The genes are TRBV4-3 and TRBJ2-7; D unclear. CDR1 LGHNA and CDR2 YSLEER come from the germline V gene. The V end lost 0 bases, the J end lost 6 bases, and 9 bases lay between the germline ends. This CDR3 is 13 amino acids long.

This clone occurred once. The chain is built from TRBV7-9 and TRBJ2-3, with 7 nucleotides matching TRBD1. CDR3 length: 16 residues. CDR1 and CDR2 from the germline V gene are SEHNR and FQNEAQ (reference sequence). The V segment lost 5 bases and the J segment 2 bases; nucleotides outside the gene matches: 10. CDR3 residues: CASSPTDRVHTDTQYF. CDR3 coding DNA: TGTGCCAGCAGCCCGACCGACAGGGTCCACACAGATACGCAGTATTTT.

The chain joins TRBV28 to TRBJ2-6, with 7 bases matching TRBD2. V was pared by 11 bases and J by 0 bases, with 10 bases of the junction left unmatched. CDR1 MDHEN and CDR2 SYDVKM come from the germline V gene. The CDR3 covers 16 residues. CDR3 region: CALSPGGTSGANVLTF. DNA for the CDR3: TGTGCCCTCTCGCCCGGGGGGACCTCTGGGGCCAACGTCCTGACTTTC.